Following are 26 T cell receptor beta chains from one sample sequenced in a study of shared clonotypes between healthy human individuals (dated by TCRdb to the early 2020s). Library preparation used the immunoSEQ multiplex PCR assay. This immuneACCESS table, as held by TCRdb, lists in-frame sequences with V and J called but not all clones. Of the missing ones, under half trace to an unresolved V gene in checked studies; the others have no known cause. The sample data list 500,000 to 550,000 clones, and about 96% of these were observed just once. Approximately 0.067% of the sample is held by the ten biggest clonotypes. Source material: naive CD4+ T cells sorted from blood. The sample's cell subset or site label is to be understood as: CD45RA+ positively selected. These receptors were taken from a woman in her thirties in good health.

The CDR3 DNA reads TGTGCCAGCAGTTTACCCAGAATGAACACTGAAGCTTTCTTT. It encodes CASSLPRMNTEAFF. The chain links TRBV28 to TRBJ1-1, with unresolved D. Germline values: CDR1 MDHEN, CDR2 SYDVKM. CDR3 length: 14 residues. V dropped 2 bases and J dropped 0 bases, with 7 bases sitting between them.

This rearrangement joins TRBV6-5 to TRBJ2-7; TRBD1 matches at 7 bases. This CDR3 spans 14 amino acids. The germline V gene has CDR1 MNHEY and CDR2 SVGAGI. V shed 6 bases, J shed 7 bases, and the junction held 12 bases outside the gene matches. CDR3 DNA sequence: TGTGCCAGCAGCCGCGACAGGGTTATCGGAGAGCAGTACTTC. It encodes CASSRDRVIGEQYF.

V and J are TRBV10-2 and TRBJ2-7, with a tentative D call TRBD2 (5 bases). Trimming took off 4 bases at V and 3 bases at J, with 16 bases between the two ends. The CDR3 has 15 amino acids. Per germline, CDR1 WSHSY and CDR2 SAAADI. CDR3 DNA: TGCGCCAGCAGTGGGGCGTCGGTTAGCGACTACGAGCAGTACTTC. This sequence encodes CASSGASVSDYEQYF.

The chain joins TRBV18 to TRBJ2-5; possible D gene TRBD1, 6 bases. Trimming stripped 4 bases from V and 4 bases from J, with 16 bases between. CDR1 and CDR2 from the germline V gene are KGHSH and LQKENI. This CDR3 has 15 amino acids. CDR3 in DNA: TGTGCCAGCTCACAAAGACAGGTTTTAGGAGAGACCCAGTACTTC. This translates into CASSQRQVLGETQYF. Full variable domain (rest looked up from reference TRBV18 and TRBJ2-5): NAGVMQNPRHLVRRRGQEARLRCSPMKGHSHVYWYRQLPEEGLKFMVYLQKENIIDESGMPKERFSAEFPKEGPSILRIQQVVRGDSAAYFCASSQRQVLGETQYFGPGTRLLVL.

The V and J genes are TRBV6-6 and TRBJ2-5, with 10 bases lining up with TRBD2. In germline, CDR1 is MNHNY, CDR2 SVGAGI (reference sequence). Trimming at V came to 2 bases and at J to 3 bases, leaving 3 bases not matched to a gene. CDR3 length equals 15 residues. This CDR3 reads CASSYPGLAEETQYF. The CDR3 DNA reads TGTGCCAGCAGTTACCCAGGACTAGCGGAAGAGACCCAGTACTTC.

The chain has TRBV5-8 and TRBJ2-7; no firm D call. Germline CDR1 SGHTS, CDR2 YDEGEE. Trimming shortened V by 4 bases and J by 0 bases, and 8 bases separated the two germline ends. The CDR3 is made up of 13 amino acids. The CDR3 reads CASSRTVSYEQYF. CDR3 bases: TGTGCCAGCAGCCGGACGGTCTCCTACGAGCAGTACTTC. The entire variable domain, with the rest obtained from reference TRBV5-8 and TRBJ2-7, is as follows: EAGVTQSPTHLIKTRGQQATLRCSPISGHTSVYWYQQALGLGLQFLLWYDEGEERNRGNFPPRFSGRQFPNYSSELNVNALELEDSALYLCASSRTVSYEQYFGPGTRLTVT.

The rearrangement joins TRBV19 to TRBJ2-7; TRBD1 is a possible D gene (6 bases). Trimming left V 2 bases short and J 2 bases short, with 10 bases between. In germline, CDR1 is LNHDA, CDR2 SQIVND (reference sequence). This CDR3 is built from 14 residues. In DNA form, the CDR3 reads TGTGCCAGTAGTATATTAGGGGGAACCTACGAGCAGTACTTC. As protein: CASSILGGTYEQYF.

The rearrangement links TRBV29-1 to TRBJ1-2; D is unresolved. Trimming took off 0 bases at V and 7 bases at J, with 9 bases between the two ends. The germline V gene has CDR1 SQVTM and CDR2 ANQGSEA. There are 12 residues in the CDR3. The CDR3 is CSVEDGIGGYTF. The CDR3 DNA follows: TGCAGCGTTGAAGATGGTATAGGTGGCTACACCTTC.

V usage is TRBV19 and J usage is TRBJ2-6; D is uncertain. CDR3 size: 13 residues. Germline CDR1 LNHDA, CDR2 SQIVND (reference sequence). V was shortened by 0 bases and J by 3 bases, with 0 bases between the two germline ends. The chain's CDR3 is CASSIDGANVLTF. The CDR3 DNA sequence: TGTGCCAGTAGTATAGATGGGGCCAACGTCCTGACTTTC. The full variable domain, rest sourced from reference TRBV19 and TRBJ2-6, is DGGITQSPKYLFRKEGQNVTLSCEQNLNHDAMYWYRQDPGQGLRLIYYSQIVNDFQKGDIAEGYSVSREKKESFPLTVTSAQKNPTAFYLCASSIDGANVLTFGAGSRLTVL.

The chain employs TRBV2 and TRBJ2-5, with TRBD2 matching over 14 bases. Germline V gives CDR1 SNHLY, CDR2 FYNNEI. The V segment lost 4 bases and the J segment 2 bases; nucleotides outside the gene matches: 0. The CDR3 consists of 15 residues. The CDR3 protein is CASSGLAGGQETQYF. In DNA form, the CDR3 reads TGTGCCAGCAGTGGACTAGCGGGAGGGCAAGAGACCCAGTACTTC.

This clone has just a few counts. The V gene is TRBV28, the J gene TRBJ1-1, with unresolved D. The germline V gene has CDR1 MDHEN and CDR2 SYDVKM. V was cut by 6 bases and J by 11 bases, with 16 bases left in between. The CDR3 contains 12 residues. The CDR3 region has the DNA TGTGCCAGCAGCGAGCGGGGAGTAGAGGCTTTCTTT. Its translation: CASSERGVEAFF.

The chain has TRBV5-5 and TRBJ1-2; D gene uncertain. The CDR3 has 12 residues. The V gene's germline CDR1 is SGHKS and CDR2 YYEKEE (reference sequence). V dropped 4 bases and J dropped 4 bases, with 8 bases sitting between them. This CDR3 is CASSGVLYGYTF. The CDR3 nucleotides are TGTGCCAGCAGCGGCGTCCTCTATGGCTACACCTTC.

The chain joins TRBV10-3 to TRBJ2-2, with 10 bases aligning to TRBD1. The germline gives CDR1 ENHRY, CDR2 SYGVKD. V shed 2 bases, J shed 6 bases, and the junction held 6 bases outside the gene matches. The CDR3 totals 16 residues. CDR3 protein: CAISEPGQGRAGELFF. Written as DNA, the CDR3 is TGTGCCATCAGTGAGCCGGGACAGGGGCGAGCCGGGGAGCTGTTTTTT.

V usage is TRBV7-2 and J usage is TRBJ1-2, with 8 bases matching TRBD1. The CDR3 is made up of 16 amino acids. Germline CDR1 SGHTA, CDR2 FQGNSA. The J segment lost 1 base and the V segment lost 5 bases, leaving 9 bases of the junction unmatched. CDR3 DNA sequence: TGTGCCAGCAGCGTCAGAGGGGGACAGGATAACTATGGCTACACCTTC. It is translated as CASSVRGGQDNYGYTF. Full variable domain (missing parts from reference TRBV7-2 and TRBJ1-2): GAGVSQSPSNKVTEKGKDVELRCDPISGHTALYWYRQSLGQGLEFLIYFQGNSAPDKSGLPSDRFSAERTGGSVSTLTIQRTQQEDSAVYLCASSVRGGQDNYGYTFGSGTRLTVV.

The rearrangement joins TRBV30 to TRBJ2-1, with D maybe TRBD1 (7 bases). CDR3 length equals 16 residues. The germline CDR1 and CDR2 sequences are GTSNPN and SVGIG (reference sequence). The ends were cut back, 5 bases at V and 1 base at J, with 18 bases in the middle. The chain's CDR3 is CAWATAGQWSYNEQFF. DNA for the CDR3: TGTGCCTGGGCTACCGCGGGACAGTGGTCCTACAATGAGCAGTTCTTC.

V gene TRBV5-4 combines with J gene TRBJ2-1; 9 positions match TRBD2. Germline CDR1 and CDR2: SGHNT and YYREEE (reference sequence). This CDR3 has 16 residues. V dropped 3 bases and J dropped 9; count of bases not matched to a gene: 13. The CDR3 loop reads CASSSRGVAGAGEQFF. DNA of the CDR3: TGTGCCAGCAGCTCCCGGGGGGTAGCGGGAGCGGGTGAGCAGTTCTTC.

The CDR3 bases are TGTGCCAGCAGCCTCCTCGGGGGTGCTAGGCAATACGAGCAGTACTTC. The encoded protein is CASSLLGGARQYEQYF. V is TRBV4-2 and J is TRBJ2-5; perhaps TRBD2 as D (6 bases). The J call may be faulty, since TRBJ2-7 better matches the DNA end. Germline lookup yields CDR1 LGHNA and CDR2 YNFKEQ. The CDR3 extends over 16 amino acids.

The chain employs TRBV5-1 and TRBJ2-3; D assignment may be TRBD1 or TRBD2 (5 bases each). The CDR3 runs 15 residues. The ends were cut back, 5 bases at V and 1 base at J, with 14 bases in the middle. Germline V gene data show CDR1 as SGHRS and CDR2 as YFSETQ. CDR3: CASRLMGRGTDTQYF. CDR3 coding DNA: TGCGCCAGCAGATTGATGGGACGCGGCACAGATACGCAGTATTTT.

This clone has just one count. This chain uses TRBV27 with TRBJ2-2, with 8 bases identical to TRBD2. J gave up 8 bases and V 9 bases, and 11 bases lay outside the gene matches. From germline, CDR1 is MNHEY and CDR2 SMNVEV (reference sequence). The CDR3 is 14 residues long. The chain's CDR3 is CASGREATSGELFF. In DNA form, the CDR3 reads TGTGCCAGTGGGCGGGAGGCTACCTCTGGGGAGCTGTTTTTT.

This clone was observed once. The chain employs TRBV5-6 and TRBJ2-5; 9 bases line up with TRBD1. The CDR3 runs 13 residues. Germline V gene sequence: CDR1 SGHDT, CDR2 YYEEEE. The V gene end was trimmed by 2 bases and the J gene end by 8 bases; junction bases not matched to a gene: 4. Written as DNA, the CDR3 is TGTGCCAGCAGCTTCGGACAGGGGTTTACCCAGTACTTC. Encoded protein: CASSFGQGFTQYF.

This sequence joins TRBV2 and TRBJ1-3; D ambiguous. The CDR3 contains 16 residues. The germline V gene encodes CDR1 SNHLY and CDR2 FYNNEI. V lost 3 bases, J lost 2 bases, and 14 bases lay in between. Here the CDR3 reads CASSDRLFGAGNTIYF. DNA of the CDR3: TGTGCCAGCAGTGATCGGCTCTTCGGGGCTGGAAACACCATATATTTT.

V gene TRBV5-4 combines with J gene TRBJ2-7; the match to TRBD2 covers 8 bases. After removal of 3 bases from V and 6 bases from J, the junction contained 8 bases not matched to a gene. This CDR3 has 14 residues. Germline V gene lookup returns CDR1 SGHNT and CDR2 YYREEE (reference sequence). The CDR3 spells CASSSPGLGGEQYF. Written as DNA, the CDR3 is TGTGCCAGCAGCTCACCGGGACTAGGAGGCGAGCAGTACTTC.

The gene calls are TRBV7-9 and TRBJ2-3, with 7 bases fitting TRBD1. V dropped 4 bases and J dropped 5; count of bases not matched to a gene: 3. The CDR3 covers 13 residues. Looked up from germline, CDR1 is SEHNR and CDR2 is FQNEAQ (reference sequence). The CDR3, as DNA: TGTGCCAGCAGCTCTCAGGGGGTAGATACGCAGTATTTT. It translates to CASSSQGVDTQYF.

The J gene is TRBJ1-5, the V gene TRBV6-1; D is ambiguous. Between the trimmed V and J ends, which lost 4 bases and 6 bases, there was a span of 7 bases. The CDR3 totals 12 residues. Germline CDR1 reads MNHNS; CDR2 reads SASEGT. The CDR3 sequence is CASSVTSQPQHF. Written as DNA, the CDR3 is TGTGCCAGCAGTGTGACGAGTCAGCCCCAGCATTTT.

This chain joins TRBV5-1 and TRBJ2-5; 7 bases fit TRBD2. Looked up from germline, CDR1 is SGHRS and CDR2 is YFSETQ. The V segment lost 9 bases and the J segment 5 bases; nucleotides outside the gene matches: 13. The CDR3 runs to 14 residues. CDR3 loop: CATHAGTNRETQYF. The CDR3 region has the DNA TGCGCCACTCATGCCGGGACTAATCGGGAGACCCAGTACTTC.

The gene calls are TRBV7-9 and TRBJ1-3; D is unclear. V was shortened by 2 bases and J by 1 base, with 6 bases between the two germline ends. The CDR3 runs to 14 residues. Looked up from germline, CDR1 is SEHNR and CDR2 is FQNEAQ (reference sequence). CDR3 amino acids: CASSLSASGNTIYF. The CDR3 DNA reads TGTGCCAGCAGCTTATCAGCGTCTGGAAACACCATATATTTT. The full variable domain, in which reference TRBV7-9 and TRBJ1-3 provide the parts outside the CDR3, is DTGVSQNPRHKITKRGQNVTFRCDPISEHNRLYWYRQTLGQGPEFLTYFQNEAQLEKSRLLSDRFSAERPKGSFSTLEIQRTEQGDSAMYLCASSLSASGNTIYFGEGSWLTVV.